The 24 T cell receptor beta chains below come from one sample, sequenced in a study of radiotherapy plus CTLA-4 blockade in lung cancer (dated by TCRdb to 2017 to 2018). The protocol used for the library was the immunoSEQ multiplex PCR assay. In its TCRdb copy, this immuneACCESS table keeps in-frame sequences only and misses some clones. Where compared with another copy, unresolved V genes explain less than half of these, and the others have no known cause. The sample table holds roughly 70,000 clones, of which around 86% were seen once. In total, the top ten clones hold 40% of the sample. This sample comprised peripheral blood, obtained from a patient treated with radiotherapy plus ipilimumab. The receptors here all came from a human donor with non-small cell lung cancer that progressed on radiotherapy plus ipilimumab.

This clone was recorded a few times. This rearrangement joins TRBV5-4 to TRBJ2-7; D is ambiguous. The CDR3 consists of 13 residues. V lost 1 base and J 7 bases, leaving 12 bases between the germline ends. CDR1 is SGHNT and CDR2 is YYREEE in the germline V gene (reference sequence). CDR3 amino acids: CASSLNRLGEQYF. The CDR3 DNA reads TGTGCCAGCAGCTTGAATCGCCTAGGGGAGCAGTACTTC.

The chain combines TRBV5-5 with TRBJ2-1; D remains unclear. V was trimmed by 0 bases and J by 1 base, leaving 5 bases between them. CDR1 and CDR2 (germline): SGHKS, YYEKEE (reference sequence). The length of the CDR3 is 14 residues. CDR3 nucleotide sequence: TGTGCCAGCAGCTTGGACGTGTCCTACAATGAGCAGTTCTTC. Protein: CASSLDVSYNEQFF.

The CDR3 nucleotides read TGCGCCAGCAGCGCCGACAGGAGGAGTACAGATACGCAGTATTTT. Encoded protein: CASSADRRSTDTQYF. The gene calls are TRBV5-1 and TRBJ2-3; D may be TRBD1 (6 bases). V was cut by 4 bases and J by 3 bases, with 15 bases left in between. This CDR3 is 15 amino acids long. CDR1 and CDR2 (germline): SGHRS, YFSETQ.

This rearrangement joins TRBV19 to TRBJ2-6, with 7 bases that match TRBD1. CDR1 is LNHDA and CDR2 is SQIVND in the germline V gene (reference sequence). V dropped 3 bases and J dropped 0; count of bases not matched to a gene: 5. The CDR3 contains 17 residues. The CDR3 spells CASSIPGGGSGANVLTF. The CDR3 DNA reads as TGTGCCAGTAGTATCCCAGGGGGTGGCTCTGGGGCCAACGTCCTGACTTTC.

This chain links TRBV5-6 with TRBJ1-2; possibly TRBD1 for D (5 bases). Germline loops: CDR1 SGHDT, CDR2 YYEEEE. V was shortened by 0 bases and J by 2 bases, with 8 bases between the two germline ends. The CDR3 spans 14 residues. The CDR3 loop is CASSLGGINYGYTF. CDR3 sequence (DNA): TGTGCCAGCAGCTTGGGGGGCATCAACTATGGCTACACCTTC. Together with reference TRBV5-6 and TRBJ1-2, the CDR3 gives the full variable domain: DAGVTQSPTHLIKTRGQQVTLRCSPKSGHDTVSWYQQALGQGPQFIFQYYEEEERQRGNFPDRFSGHQFPNYSSELNVNALLLGDSALYLCASSLGGINYGYTFGSGTRLTVV.

The V call is TRBV5-4, the J call TRBJ2-7; no clear D gene. Trimming shortened V by 0 bases and J by 0 bases, and 4 bases separated the two germline ends. The CDR3 loop spans 13 amino acids. The germline CDR1 and CDR2 sequences are SGHNT and YYREEE (reference sequence). CDR3 DNA: TGTGCCAGCAGCTTGGGTAACTCCTACGAGCAGTACTTC. It encodes CASSLGNSYEQYF.

The sample holds one count of this clone. The genes are TRBV30 and TRBJ2-7, with 7 bases fitting TRBD2. The junction had 3 bases not matched to a gene; V was cut back by 3 bases and J by 4 bases. The germline V gene has CDR1 GTSNPN and CDR2 SVGIG (reference sequence). The CDR3 is 12 residues long. The CDR3 DNA follows: TGTGCCTGGAGAAGCGGGACGTACGAGCAGTACGTC. Its translation is CAWRSGTYEQYV.

The genes are TRBV5-1 and TRBJ2-2; D uncertain. V lost 3 bases, J lost 2 bases, and 5 bases lay in between. The CDR3 consists of 13 residues. Germline V CDR1 and CDR2: SGHRS, YFSETQ. The CDR3 spells CASSSGNTGELFF. The CDR3, as DNA: TGCGCCAGCAGCTCAGGTAACACCGGGGAGCTGTTTTTT.

The chain links TRBV30 to TRBJ1-2; 8 nucleotides align to TRBD1. The V gene end was trimmed by 5 bases and the J gene end by 3 bases; junction bases not matched to a gene: 11. Germline-derived CDR1 and CDR2 are GTSNPN and SVGIG (reference sequence). CDR3 length equals 15 residues. CDR3 sequence: CAWRRDRGVDYGYTF. Here the CDR3 DNA reads TGTGCCTGGCGAAGAGACAGGGGAGTGGACTATGGCTACACCTTC.

This chain uses TRBV11-3 with TRBJ2-2; D may be TRBD2 (7 bases). V shed 6 bases and J shed 2 bases, with 13 bases lying between them. This CDR3 is built from 15 residues. Germline V lookup: CDR1 SGHNT, CDR2 YENEEA. The CDR3 loop reads CASRSGTTNTGELFF. CDR3 DNA: TGTGCCAGCAGAAGCGGGACAACTAACACCGGGGAGCTGTTTTTT. Based on the CDR3 plus reference TRBV11-3 and TRBJ2-2, the full variable domain is EAGVVQSPRYKIIEKKQPVAFWCNPISGHNTLYWYLQNLGQGPELLIRYENEEAVDDSQLPKDRFSAERLKGVDSTLKIQPAELGDSAVYLCASRSGTTNTGELFFGEGSRLTVL.

This sequence joins TRBV6-5 and TRBJ1-5; D gene ambiguous. V was shortened by 5 bases and J by 1 base, with 12 bases between the two germline ends. CDR3 size: 15 residues. Germline CDR1 MNHEY, CDR2 SVGAGI. CDR3 residues: CASSSRRVSNQPQHF. In nucleotides, the CDR3 is TGTGCCAGCAGTAGCCGGCGCGTAAGCAATCAGCCCCAGCATTTT.

This clone has more than one count but fewer than ten. The rearrangement links TRBV9 to TRBJ2-3; no clear D gene. Germline CDR1 reads SGDLS; CDR2 reads YYNGEE. This CDR3 comprises 14 residues. V was clipped by 0 bases and J by 2 bases, with 7 bases between them. Here the CDR3 reads CASSVEGNTDTQYF. The CDR3 DNA reads TGTGCCAGCAGCGTAGAAGGTAACACAGATACGCAGTATTTT.

The V gene is TRBV6-1, the J gene TRBJ2-3; the match to TRBD2 covers 9 bases. The CDR3 consists of 16 residues. Germline trimming cut 4 bases from V and 1 base from J; bases unmatched to any gene: 6. Germline CDR1 MNHNS, CDR2 SASEGT. The CDR3 DNA follows: TGTGCCAGCAGTGCCCCTAGGACTAGCGGCACAGATACGCAGTATTTT. Translation gives CASSAPRTSGTDTQYF.

This rearrangement joins TRBV6-6 to TRBJ2-5, with 8 bases matching TRBD1. This CDR3 contains 14 residues. Germline V gene lookup returns CDR1 MNHNY and CDR2 SVGAGI (reference sequence). J was trimmed by 13 bases and V by 6 bases; bases with no gene match: 16. The CDR3 protein is CASRRQGLGVPLYF. DNA for the CDR3: TGTGCCAGCAGACGACAGGGGTTGGGGGTACCCCTGTACTTC.

This clone was seen once. The chain joins TRBV18 to TRBJ1-1, with 10 bases aligning to TRBD1. Looked up from germline, CDR1 is KGHSH and CDR2 is LQKENI. The trim removed 2 bases at V and 0 bases at J, leaving 0 bases unmatched. This CDR3 is built from 15 residues. The CDR3 DNA sequence: TGTGCCAGCTCACCAGGGACAGGGGTGAACACTGAAGCTTTCTTT. Translated, it gives CASSPGTGVNTEAFF. Complete variable domain (other parts from reference TRBV18 and TRBJ1-1): NAGVMQNPRHLVRRRGQEARLRCSPMKGHSHVYWYRQLPEEGLKFMVYLQKENIIDESGMPKERFSAEFPKEGPSILRIQQVVRGDSAAYFCASSPGTGVNTEAFFGQGTRLTVV.

The chain links TRBV2 to TRBJ2-5; 8 nucleotides match TRBD1. The germline V gene has CDR1 SNHLY and CDR2 FYNNEI. CDR3 length: 15 residues. After removal of 5 bases from V and 4 bases from J, the junction contained 9 bases not matched to a gene. In DNA, the CDR3 is TGTGCCAGCAGTAACGGACAGGGCTCGGGAGAGACCCAGTACTTC. Translated, it gives CASSNGQGSGETQYF.

This clone has only one observation. CDR3 sequence: CASSPGTVNTEAFF. CDR3 DNA: TGCGCCAGCAGCCCGGGGACGGTGAACACTGAAGCTTTCTTT. This rearrangement joins TRBV5-1 to TRBJ1-1; D perhaps matches TRBD1 (5 bases). This CDR3 comprises 14 residues. CDR1 SGHRS and CDR2 YFSETQ come from the germline V gene. V lost 4 bases, J lost 0 bases, and 10 bases lay in between.

J is TRBJ2-7 and V is TRBV5-1; the match to TRBD2 covers 8 bases. This CDR3 comprises 15 residues. Trimming took 4 bases from V and 0 from J; bases not matched to a gene: 6. Germline V gives CDR1 SGHRS, CDR2 YFSETQ. The CDR3 bases are TGCGCCAGCAGCGCAACTAGCGGTAGCTCCTACGAGCAGTACTTC. Protein sequence: CASSATSGSSYEQYF.

The rearrangement uses TRBV28 and TRBJ1-2, with D hard to call. The V gene lost 7 bases and the J gene lost 0 bases, with 18 bases spanning the gap. This CDR3 is built from 16 residues. Germline CDR1 and CDR2: MDHEN and SYDVKM. In nucleotides, the CDR3 is TGTGCCAGCACCTTAATTGGGCGGGAGGCTAACTATGGCTACACCTTC. Amino acid sequence: CASTLIGREANYGYTF.

V gene TRBV7-6 combines with J gene TRBJ2-2, with 7 bases fitting TRBD2. Germline values: CDR1 SGHVS, CDR2 FNYEAQ. This CDR3 has 18 residues. With 1 base clipped from V and 2 bases from J, the junction kept 10 bases outside the gene matches. The CDR3 nucleotides are TGTGCCAGCAGCTTAGAGTCTAGCGGAGCCTTTAACACCGGGGAGCTGTTTTTT. Translation gives CASSLESSGAFNTGELFF.

This chain joins TRBV30 and TRBJ2-5; 10 bases match TRBD1. V lost 0 bases and J lost 6; bases outside the gene matches: 4. In germline, CDR1 is GTSNPN, CDR2 SVGIG (reference sequence). This CDR3 spans 14 amino acids. In DNA form, the CDR3 reads TGTGCCTGGAGTGTACGGGGACAGGGGAAGACCCAGTACTTC. It specifies CAWSVRGQGKTQYF.

The V and J genes are TRBV2 and TRBJ1-3; a possible D gene is TRBD1 (5 bases). CDR1 and CDR2 from the germline V gene are SNHLY and FYNNEI. The V end was cut by 6 bases, the J end by 2 bases, with 17 bases between. This CDR3 contains 16 residues. CDR3 loop: CASSQGRGITGNTIYF. The CDR3 nucleotides are TGTGCCAGCAGCCAAGGACGGGGCATAACTGGAAACACCATATATTTT.

This clone turned up a few times. The J gene is TRBJ2-7, the V gene TRBV28; 9 nucleotides align to TRBD1. This CDR3 contains 14 residues. Per the germline V gene, CDR1 is MDHEN and CDR2 is SYDVKM. V lost 6 bases to trimming and J lost 4 bases; unmatched junction nucleotides: 7. CDR3 bases: TGTGCCAGCAGGGGGACAGGGAGCGTATACGAGCAGTACTTC. Translated, it gives CASRGTGSVYEQYF.

The chain joins TRBV29-1 to TRBJ2-3; D not certain. This CDR3 spans 12 amino acids. The germline V gene encodes CDR1 SQVTM and CDR2 ANQGSEA. Trimming removed 1 base from V and 1 base from J, with 3 bases in between. The CDR3: CSVEGRTDTQYF. CDR3 bases: TGCAGCGTTGAAGGGCGCACAGATACGCAGTATTTT.